This T cell receptor (beta chain) was observed in a study of regulatory T cells in long-lasting Graves disease. Study-level background: Positive TSH receptor antibodies alongside over 5 years of antithyroid drugs were what marked Graves' disease as persistent. Study results and limitations: Persistent patients had more shared public clonotypes (around 2,700) than new patients (around 950). Persistent disease showed a preference for TRBV28, TRBJ1-2 and TRBJ2-5.

CDR1 is LNHDA and CDR2 is SQIVND in the germline V gene (reference sequence). CDR3 size: 14 residues. With V trimmed by 2 bases and J by 5 bases, 4 bases remained unmatched. Researchers made TCR beta libraries by using iRepertoire HTBI primers and running Arm-PCR on CDR3 regions. TCRdb re-called the multiplex PCR reads with MiXCR, one entry per CDR3 protein. This sample yields approximately 380,000 distinct CDR3 sequences, of which about 20% are seen a single time; less than 25% belongs to the top ten. Only a few counts were recorded for this clonotype. Its matching antigen is unknown. As for time point: persistent/refractory GD, antithyroid drugs over 5 years with positive TRAb. RNA from PBMCs was the source of the TCR library. Patient provenance is recorded as an endocrinology department in Xi'an, China.

The receptor was derived from a female donor with Graves disease. Sequenced here: peripheral blood mononuclear cells (PBMCs), sampled when the disease was refractory, from a patient treated with antithyroid drugs. This chain uses TRBV19 with TRBJ2-7, with 9 bases aligning to TRBD2. CDR3 amino acids: CASSILAGVNEQYF. For the CDR3, the DNA is TGTGCCAGTAGTATATTAGCGGGAGTCAACGAGCAGTACTTC.